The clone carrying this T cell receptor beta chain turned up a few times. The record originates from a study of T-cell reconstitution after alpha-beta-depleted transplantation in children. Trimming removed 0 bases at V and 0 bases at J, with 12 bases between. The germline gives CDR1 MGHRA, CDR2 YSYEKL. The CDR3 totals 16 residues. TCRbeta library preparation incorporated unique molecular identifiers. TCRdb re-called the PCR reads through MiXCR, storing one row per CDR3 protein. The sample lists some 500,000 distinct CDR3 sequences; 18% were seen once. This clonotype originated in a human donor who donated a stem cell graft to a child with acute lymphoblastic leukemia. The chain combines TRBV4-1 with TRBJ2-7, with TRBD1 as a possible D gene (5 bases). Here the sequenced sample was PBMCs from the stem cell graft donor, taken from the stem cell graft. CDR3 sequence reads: CASSQDRETSSYEQYF. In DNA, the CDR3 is TGCGCCAGCAGCCAAGACAGGGAAACCAGCTCCTACGAGCAGTACTTC.